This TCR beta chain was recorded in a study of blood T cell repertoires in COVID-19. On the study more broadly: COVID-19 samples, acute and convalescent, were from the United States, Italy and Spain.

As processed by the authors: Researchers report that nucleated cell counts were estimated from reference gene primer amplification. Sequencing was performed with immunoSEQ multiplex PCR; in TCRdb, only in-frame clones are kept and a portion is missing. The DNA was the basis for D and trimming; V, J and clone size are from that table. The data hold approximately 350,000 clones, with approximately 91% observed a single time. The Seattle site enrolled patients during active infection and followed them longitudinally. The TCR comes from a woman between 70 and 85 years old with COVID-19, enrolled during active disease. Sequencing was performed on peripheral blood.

CDR3 DNA sequence: TGTGCCAGCGCGTTCAGGAATTCACCCCTCCACTTT. It specifies CASAFRNSPLHF. The rearrangement uses TRBV6-5 and TRBJ1-6; D ambiguous. Germline V gene lookup returns CDR1 MNHEY and CDR2 SVGAGI. The CDR3 spans 12 residues. Trimming stripped 8 bases from V and 7 bases from J, with 9 bases between.